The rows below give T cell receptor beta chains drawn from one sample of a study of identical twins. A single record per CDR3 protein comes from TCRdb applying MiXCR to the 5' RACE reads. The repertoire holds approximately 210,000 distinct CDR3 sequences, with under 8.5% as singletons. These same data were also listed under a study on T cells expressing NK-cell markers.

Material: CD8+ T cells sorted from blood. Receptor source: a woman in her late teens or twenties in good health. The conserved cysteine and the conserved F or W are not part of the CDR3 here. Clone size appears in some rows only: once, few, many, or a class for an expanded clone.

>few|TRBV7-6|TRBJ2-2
ASSHWLAGGRGATGELF
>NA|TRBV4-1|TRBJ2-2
ASTLQENTGELF
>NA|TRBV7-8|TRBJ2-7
ASSSRDSEDYEQY
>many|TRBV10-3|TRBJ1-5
AISEPDLDQPQH
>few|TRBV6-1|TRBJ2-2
ASILPGELF
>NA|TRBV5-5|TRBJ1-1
ASSLARTGMGTEAF
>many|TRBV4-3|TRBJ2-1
ASSQGESGEQF
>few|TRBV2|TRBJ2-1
ASRGATPYNEQF
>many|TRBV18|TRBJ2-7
ASSPTGDSYEQY
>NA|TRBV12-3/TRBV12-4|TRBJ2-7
ASSFGHKDEQY
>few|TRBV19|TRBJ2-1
ASSMGARVYNEQF
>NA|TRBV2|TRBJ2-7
ASIASGTYEQY
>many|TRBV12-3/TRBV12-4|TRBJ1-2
ASTPGSPNYGYT
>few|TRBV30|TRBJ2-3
AWSPGASGSADTQY
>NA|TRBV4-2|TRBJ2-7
ASSQGVLAGPPLGPSSLLEQY
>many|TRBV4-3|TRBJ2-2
ASSQDPTWELF
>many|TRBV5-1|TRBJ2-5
ASSIMHPETQY
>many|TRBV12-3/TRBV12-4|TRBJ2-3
ASSLAGGTDTQY
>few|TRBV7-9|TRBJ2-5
ASSNTRQGQETQY